The next 23 T cell receptor beta chains were all read from a single sample in a study of early stage breast cancer tumors. Measured with immunoSEQ multiplex PCR; TCRdb has only the in-frame clones, and not every one. The sample includes tens of thousands of clones, about 80% of them seen just once. What was sequenced was blood. These receptors came from a person in their sixties with breast cancer.

The chain recombines TRBV5-1 with TRBJ1-1, with D maybe TRBD1 (6 bases). Trimming cost V 3 bases and J 0 bases, with 9 bases left between them. The CDR3 consists of 14 residues. Per the germline V gene, CDR1 is SGHRS and CDR2 is YFSETQ. The CDR3 nucleotides read TGCGCCAGCAGCTCAGGGGTTATGAACACTGAAGCTTTCTTT. It encodes CASSSGVMNTEAFF.

By its share, this clone is medium-sized (0.01 to 0.1%). The chain uses TRBV10-3 and TRBJ1-2; D possibly corresponds to TRBD1 (5 bases). Germline V gives CDR1 ENHRY, CDR2 SYGVKD. This CDR3 is built from 13 residues. V lost 3 bases, J lost 14 bases, and 19 bases lay in between. The CDR3 sequence is CAISESTPGVGTF. Written as DNA, the CDR3 is TGTGCCATCAGTGAATCAACCCCGGGGGTGGGGACCTTC.

Worth noting for this clone: As the CDR3 is not closed by the conserved phenylalanine or tryptophan, this likely results from a read error. The limits of the CDR3 on the DNA are not certain, so only TCRdb's listed CDR3 is given. The chain joins TRBV5-6 to TRBJ2-7; TRBD1 reflects the table's D call only, with no check against the DNA. The germline V gene encodes CDR1 SGHDT and CDR2 YYEEEE. The CDR3 length equals 8 residues, ends included. The CDR3 loop is CASRPWGR.

This chain connects TRBV7-9 to TRBJ2-7; 7 positions agree with TRBD2. This CDR3 comprises 15 residues. V shed 5 bases, J shed 0 bases, and the junction held 7 bases outside the gene matches. Looked up from germline, CDR1 is SEHNR and CDR2 is FQNEAQ (reference sequence). Here the CDR3 DNA reads TGTGCCAGCAGCCCCCTCGGGGGGAGCTCCTACGAGCAGTACTTC. Encoded protein: CASSPLGGSSYEQYF.

In its sample, this clone was seen once. The chain uses TRBV6-4 and TRBJ2-7, with TRBD2 matching over 8 bases. V was pared by 4 bases and J by 6 bases, with 11 bases of the junction left unmatched. The V gene's germline CDR1 is MRHNA and CDR2 SNTAGT. The CDR3 contains 15 residues. In DNA form, the CDR3 reads TGTGCCAGCAGTGCCCCTGGGACTAGGGATTTCGAGCAGTACTTC. Translation: CASSAPGTRDFEQYF.

The genes are TRBV18 and TRBJ2-3; TRBD2 might be the D (5 bases). Trimming cost V 5 bases and J 4 bases, with 16 bases left between them. The CDR3 length is 15 residues. CDR1 is KGHSH and CDR2 is LQKENI in the germline V gene. The CDR3 DNA sequence: TGTGCCAGCTCATCCCGGGGAGCGACGGCAGATACGCAGTATTTT. Its protein is CASSSRGATADTQYF.

The chain combines TRBV7-9 with TRBJ2-2; perhaps TRBD2 as D (8 bases). The ends were cut back, 6 bases at V and 7 bases at J, with 15 bases in the middle. The CDR3 covers 14 residues. CDR1 and CDR2 (germline): SEHNR, FQNEAQ (reference sequence). The CDR3 region is CASSREGAIGELFF. The CDR3 bases are TGTGCCAGCAGTCGGGAGGGGGCGATCGGGGAGCTGTTTTTT.

The J gene is TRBJ2-7, the V gene TRBV5-1; D gene unclear. This CDR3 is 13 amino acids long. The V gene lost 3 bases and the J gene lost 1 base, with 8 bases spanning the gap. Germline V CDR1 and CDR2: SGHRS, YFSETQ. Here the CDR3 DNA reads TGCGCCAGCAGCTACGGGTCTTCCTACGAGCAGTACTTC. This encodes CASSYGSSYEQYF.

The rearrangement joins TRBV19 to TRBJ2-7; TRBD2 agrees at 8 bases. The germline gives CDR1 LNHDA, CDR2 SQIVND (reference sequence). This CDR3 is 14 amino acids long. V lost 10 bases to trimming and J lost 6 bases; unmatched junction nucleotides: 14. CDR3 sequence: CAIAPGLGRGEQYF. The CDR3 nucleotides read TGTGCCATCGCACCGGGACTAGGAAGGGGCGAGCAGTACTTC.

This chain links TRBV21-1 with TRBJ1-5. TRBV21-1 is reported as a pseudogene. The CDR3 consists of 13 residues. CDR3 protein: CASMWGGNQPQHF. The CDR3 DNA reads as TGTGCCAGCATGTGGGGGGGAAATCAGCCCCAGCATTTT.

The chain couples TRBV7-2 to TRBJ2-5, with unresolved D. CDR1 and CDR2 (germline): SGHTA, FQGNSA. The length of the CDR3 is 13 residues. The V gene lost 1 base and the J gene lost 3 bases, with 6 bases spanning the gap. Here the CDR3 DNA reads TGTGCCAGCAGCTTAGGGCAGAAAGAGACCCAGTACTTC. This sequence encodes CASSLGQKETQYF. The full variable domain, in which reference TRBV7-2 and TRBJ2-5 provide the parts outside the CDR3, is GAGVSQSPSNKVTEKGKDVELRCDPISGHTALYWYRQSLGQGLEFLIYFQGNSAPDKSGLPSDRFSAERTGGSVSTLTIQRTQQEDSAVYLCASSLGQKETQYFGPGTRLLVL.

This chain joins TRBV7-9 and TRBJ2-3; 12 bases match TRBD2. Germline CDR1 is SEHNR and CDR2 is FQNEAQ (reference sequence). The ends lost 7 bases at V and 0 bases at J; junction bases unmatched: 5. The length of the CDR3 is 16 residues. CDR3 in DNA: TGTGCCAGCACCAAGACTAGCGGGAGAAGCACAGATACGCAGTATTTT. Translating it yields CASTKTSGRSTDTQYF.

The rearrangement links TRBV12-5 to TRBJ1-1, with 7 bases identical to TRBD1. J was trimmed by 9 bases and V by 1 base; bases with no gene match: 8. The CDR3 length is 14 residues. The germline CDR1 and CDR2 sequences are LGHNT and FRNRAP. The CDR3 nucleotides read TGTGCTAGTGGTTTGGGGGCAGAGACAGGGAAAGCTTTCTTT. Its translation: CASGLGAETGKAFF.

The chain recombines TRBV27 with TRBJ1-2; TRBD1 is a possible D gene (6 bases). V lost 4 bases, J lost 5 bases, and 11 bases lay in between. Germline V gene sequence: CDR1 MNHEY, CDR2 SMNVEV (reference sequence). The CDR3 length is 13 residues. CDR3 loop: CASSSFGQYGYTF. In DNA, the CDR3 is TGTGCCAGCAGTTCTTTCGGACAGTATGGCTACACCTTC.

The chain uses TRBV11-2 and TRBJ2-5; D not resolved. The CDR3 contains 18 residues. CDR1 is SGHAT, CDR2 FQNNGV, per germline. Trimming took off 2 bases at V and 4 bases at J, with 23 bases between the two ends. CDR3 sequence reads: CASSLSGVLDQFRETQYF. CDR3 nucleotides: TGTGCCAGCAGCTTAAGTGGAGTTCTAGACCAATTTAGAGAGACCCAGTACTTC.

This clone was counted a few times. The chain has TRBV19 and TRBJ1-5; TRBD1 agrees at 9 bases. Germline V lookup: CDR1 LNHDA, CDR2 SQIVND (reference sequence). This CDR3 spans 13 amino acids. V lost 8 bases to trimming and J lost 6 bases; unmatched junction nucleotides: 5. In DNA, the CDR3 is TGTGCCAGTTGGGGACAGGGTATTCAGCCCCAGCATTTT. It is translated as CASWGQGIQPQHF.

V usage is TRBV19 and J usage is TRBJ1-1; TRBD1 might be the D (6 bases). CDR1 is LNHDA and CDR2 is SQIVND in the germline V gene (reference sequence). This CDR3 spans 15 amino acids. V was trimmed by 5 bases and J by 2 bases, leaving 15 bases between them. The DNA for the CDR3 is TGTGCCAGTAGTGAAGTCGGCAGGGGCAACACTGAAGCTTTCTTT. This encodes CASSEVGRGNTEAFF.

The DNA of the CDR3 is TGTGCCAGCAGCTCCAGGGGACAGGTGATGGCGGGCTACACCTTC. As protein: CASSSRGQVMAGYTF. The chain carries TRBV7-2 and TRBJ1-2; TRBD1 matches 8 bases. The V gene end was trimmed by 4 bases and the J gene end by 8 bases; junction bases not matched to a gene: 12. Germline CDR1 and CDR2: SGHTA and FQGNSA. CDR3 size: 15 residues. Drawing the rest from reference TRBV7-2 and TRBJ1-2, the complete variable domain is GAGVSQSPSNKVTEKGKDVELRCDPISGHTALYWYRQSLGQGLEFLIYFQGNSAPDKSGLPSDRFSAERTGGSVSTLTIQRTQQEDSAVYLCASSSRGQVMAGYTFGSGTRLTVV.

This rearrangement joins TRBV6-5 to TRBJ2-2; D is undetermined. CDR1 and CDR2 (germline): MNHEY, SVGAGI. V shed 5 bases and J shed 7 bases, with 8 bases lying between them. The CDR3 is 12 amino acids. The CDR3 region has the DNA TGTGCCAGCAGTCCGACAATCGGGGAGCTGTTTTTT. This encodes CASSPTIGELFF.

V usage is TRBV2 and J usage is TRBJ2-7; TRBD2 is a possible D gene (6 bases). The CDR3 covers 16 residues. V gave up 3 bases and J gave up 4 bases, with 19 bases separating them. Germline CDR1 SNHLY, CDR2 FYNNEI. CDR3 sequence: CASSDSGGGRSYEQYF. The CDR3 coding sequence is TGTGCCAGCAGTGATAGCGGAGGTGGCAGGAGTTACGAGCAGTACTTC.

The CDR3 is CASSPPGRPYNEQFF. CDR3 nucleotides: TGTGCCAGCAGCCCCCCGGGGAGGCCGTACAATGAGCAGTTCTTC. The J gene is TRBJ2-1, the V gene TRBV7-9, with D perhaps matching TRBD2 (6 bases). The CDR3 has 15 residues. Germline V gene data show CDR1 as SEHNR and CDR2 as FQNEAQ (reference sequence). Trimming shortened V by 5 bases and J by 4 bases, and 15 bases separated the two germline ends.

This clone has a handful of counts. The genes are TRBV10-1 and TRBJ2-4; a weak D match, TRBD2 (6 bases). Germline V lookup: CDR1 WNHNN, CDR2 SYGVQD (reference sequence). V gave up 0 bases and J gave up 9 bases, with 9 bases separating them. CDR3 length: 13 residues. As DNA, the CDR3 is TGCGCCAGCAGTGAGTCGATGGGGGGCATTCAGTACTTC. It specifies CASSESMGGIQYF.

This sequence joins TRBV7-2 and TRBJ1-1; D is undetermined. The germline gives CDR1 SGHTA, CDR2 FQGNSA. The CDR3 sequence is 14 residues long. V was clipped by 5 bases and J by 3 bases, with 13 bases between them. CDR3: CASSPSLGDTEAFF. CDR3 DNA sequence: TGTGCCAGCAGCCCTTCCCTCGGGGACACTGAAGCTTTCTTT. The full variable domain, completed using reference TRBV7-2 and TRBJ1-1, is GAGVSQSPSNKVTEKGKDVELRCDPISGHTALYWYRQSLGQGLEFLIYFQGNSAPDKSGLPSDRFSAERTGGSVSTLTIQRTQQEDSAVYLCASSPSLGDTEAFFGQGTRLTVV.